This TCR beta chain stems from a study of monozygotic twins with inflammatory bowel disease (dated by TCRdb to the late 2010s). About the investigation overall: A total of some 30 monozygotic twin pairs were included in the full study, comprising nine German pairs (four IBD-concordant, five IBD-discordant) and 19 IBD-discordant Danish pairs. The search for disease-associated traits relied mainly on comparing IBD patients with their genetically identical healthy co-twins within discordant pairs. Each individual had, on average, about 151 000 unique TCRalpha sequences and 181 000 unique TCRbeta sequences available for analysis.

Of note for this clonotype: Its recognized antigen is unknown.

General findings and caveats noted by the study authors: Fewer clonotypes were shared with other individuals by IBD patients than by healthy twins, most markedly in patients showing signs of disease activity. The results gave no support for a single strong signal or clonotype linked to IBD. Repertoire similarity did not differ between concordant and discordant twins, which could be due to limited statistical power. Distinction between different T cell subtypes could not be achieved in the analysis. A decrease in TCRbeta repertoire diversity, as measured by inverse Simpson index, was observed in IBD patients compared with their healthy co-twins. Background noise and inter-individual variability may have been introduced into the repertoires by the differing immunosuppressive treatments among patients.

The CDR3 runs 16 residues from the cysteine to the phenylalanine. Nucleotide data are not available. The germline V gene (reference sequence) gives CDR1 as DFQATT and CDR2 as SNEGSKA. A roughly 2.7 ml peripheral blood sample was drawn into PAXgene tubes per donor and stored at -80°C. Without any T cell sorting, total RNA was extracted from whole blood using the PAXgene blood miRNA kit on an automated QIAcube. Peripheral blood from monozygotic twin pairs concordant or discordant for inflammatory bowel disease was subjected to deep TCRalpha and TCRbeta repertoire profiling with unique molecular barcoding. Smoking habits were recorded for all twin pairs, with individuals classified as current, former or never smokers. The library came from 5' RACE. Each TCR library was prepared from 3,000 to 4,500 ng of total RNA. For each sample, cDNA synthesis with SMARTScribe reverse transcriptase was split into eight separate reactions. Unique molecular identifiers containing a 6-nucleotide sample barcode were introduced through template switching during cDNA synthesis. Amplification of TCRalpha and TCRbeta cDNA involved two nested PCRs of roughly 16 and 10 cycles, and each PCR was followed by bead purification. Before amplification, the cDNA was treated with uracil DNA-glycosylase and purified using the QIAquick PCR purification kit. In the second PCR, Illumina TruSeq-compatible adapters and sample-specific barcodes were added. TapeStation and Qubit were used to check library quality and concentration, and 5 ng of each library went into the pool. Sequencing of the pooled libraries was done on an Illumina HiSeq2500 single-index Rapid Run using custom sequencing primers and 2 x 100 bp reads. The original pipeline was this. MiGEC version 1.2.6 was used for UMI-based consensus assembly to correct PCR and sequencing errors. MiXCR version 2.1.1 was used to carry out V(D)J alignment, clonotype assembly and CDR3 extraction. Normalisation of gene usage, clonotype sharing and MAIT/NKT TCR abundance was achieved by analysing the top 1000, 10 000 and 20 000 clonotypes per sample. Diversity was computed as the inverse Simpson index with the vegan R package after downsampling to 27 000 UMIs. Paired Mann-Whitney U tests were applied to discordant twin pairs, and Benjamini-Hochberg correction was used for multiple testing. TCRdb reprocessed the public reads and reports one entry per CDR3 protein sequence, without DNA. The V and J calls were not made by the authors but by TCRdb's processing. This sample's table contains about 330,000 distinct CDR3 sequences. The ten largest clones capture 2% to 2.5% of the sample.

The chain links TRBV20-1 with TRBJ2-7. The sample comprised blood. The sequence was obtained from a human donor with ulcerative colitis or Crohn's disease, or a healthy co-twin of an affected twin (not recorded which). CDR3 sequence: CSARGVESRASYEQYF.